These 14 T cell receptor beta chains were all obtained from the same sample, sequenced in a study of Graves' ophthalmopathy and Graves' hyperthyroidism. From RNA, the CDR3 regions of TCR beta chains were amplified and sequenced. Following a first-round RT-PCR that used HTBI primers, a second-round multiplex PCR was carried out. TCRdb re-analysed the multiplex PCR reads in MiXCR, keeping a single row per CDR3 protein. Here the sample spans about 220,000 distinct CDR3 sequences, 20% to 25% being singletons. Input material: peripheral blood. These receptor sequences come from a woman in her fifties or sixties with Graves' ophthalmopathy.

A few counts support this clonotype. This chain joins TRBV7-8 and TRBJ2-4, with 10 positions matching TRBD1. The CDR3 sequence is 15 residues long. Germline V gives CDR1 SGHVS, CDR2 FQNEAQ. The J segment lost 9 bases and the V segment lost 5 bases, leaving 10 bases of the junction unmatched. The CDR3, as DNA: TGTGCCAGCAGCCCGTTGGACAGGGGGGATGGCATTCAGTACTTC. Protein: CASSPLDRGDGIQYF. The whole variable domain, remainder taken from reference TRBV7-8 and TRBJ2-4, is GAGVSQSPRYKVAKRGQDVALRCDPISGHVSLFWYQQALGQGPEFLTYFQNEAQLDKSGLPSDRFFAERPEGSVSTLKIQRTQQEDSAVYLCASSPLDRGDGIQYFGAGTRLSVL.

V usage is TRBV7-8 and J usage is TRBJ1-1; maybe TRBD1 (5 bases). The germline V gene encodes CDR1 SGHVS and CDR2 FQNEAQ. Trimming shortened V by 2 bases and J by 3 bases, and 13 bases separated the two germline ends. The length of the CDR3 is 15 residues. DNA for the CDR3: TGTGCCAGCAGCTTACTCCTTGGGGGACACACTGAAGCTTTCTTT. This codes for CASSLLLGGHTEAFF.

This clonotype was counted at least ten times. This chain links TRBV10-3 with TRBJ2-7, with 8 bases identical to TRBD1. CDR3 length: 15 residues. Trimming at V came to 3 bases and at J to 4 bases, leaving 8 bases not matched to a gene. The germline CDR1 and CDR2 sequences are ENHRY and SYGVKD. CDR3 nucleotide sequence: TGTGCCATCAGTGATCCTTTACAGGGGGTATACGAGCAGTACTTC. Amino acid sequence: CAISDPLQGVYEQYF.

This clonotype was counted many times. The chain has TRBV29-1 and TRBJ2-7; TRBD1 aligns across 9 bases. From germline, CDR1 is SQVTM and CDR2 ANQGSEA. V was pared by 6 bases and J by 3 bases, with 6 bases of the junction left unmatched. The CDR3 extends over 13 amino acids. This CDR3 reads CSVAGTGLYEQYF. The CDR3 region has the DNA TGCAGCGTGGCCGGGACAGGGCTCTACGAGCAGTACTTC.

This clonotype was seen at least ten times. J is TRBJ1-6 and V is TRBV27, with 9 bases aligning to TRBD1. The germline V gene has CDR1 MNHEY and CDR2 SMNVEV (reference sequence). There are 16 residues in the CDR3. V was pared by 5 bases and J by 6 bases, with 8 bases of the junction left unmatched. This chain's CDR3 is CASSLGPTGGNSPLHF. For the CDR3, the DNA is TGTGCCAGCAGTCTTGGCCCGACAGGGGGTAATTCACCCCTCCACTTT.

The chain recombines TRBV4-1 with TRBJ1-6, with D possibly TRBD1 on 5 matching bases. V was clipped by 3 bases and J by 7 bases, with 7 bases between them. Germline V gives CDR1 MGHRA, CDR2 YSYEKL. The CDR3 spans 13 residues. CDR3 sequence (DNA): TGCGCCAGCAGCCAGACAGCAAATTCACCCCTCCACTTT. Translation: CASSQTANSPLHF.

This clonotype was found many times. The rearrangement links TRBV15 to TRBJ2-5; TRBD2 might be the D (5 bases). The germline V gene encodes CDR1 LNHNV and CDR2 YYDKDF (reference sequence). The CDR3 has 16 residues. V lost 0 bases, J lost 2 bases, and 13 bases lay in between. The CDR3 protein is CATSRDGIEGQETQYF. DNA of the CDR3: TGTGCCACCAGCAGAGATGGTATAGAGGGACAAGAGACCCAGTACTTC.

This clonotype was observed many times. The chain couples TRBV6-1 to TRBJ2-7, with 7 bases aligning to TRBD2. The CDR3 covers 14 residues. The V gene end was trimmed by 8 bases and the J gene end by 0 bases; junction bases not matched to a gene: 7. The germline V gene encodes CDR1 MNHNS and CDR2 SASEGT. Here the CDR3 reads CASLRDYLSYEQYF. DNA for the CDR3: TGTGCCAGCCTCCGGGACTACCTCTCCTACGAGCAGTACTTC.

This clonotype was detected many times. The V gene is TRBV20-1, the J gene TRBJ1-1; maybe TRBD1 (6 bases). This CDR3 has 14 amino acids. Germline CDR1 DFQATT, CDR2 SNEGSKA (reference sequence). V was shortened by 1 base and J by 1 base, with 10 bases between the two germline ends. CDR3 in DNA: TGCAGTGCTAGAGTGGGAGGGGGGAACACTGAAGCTTTCTTT. It yields the protein CSARVGGGNTEAFF.

The V and J genes are TRBV6-2 or TRBV6-3 and TRBJ2-7; D gene uncertain. V lost 2 bases, J lost 2 bases, and 10 bases lay in between. The CDR3 is made up of 14 amino acids. Germline V gene data show CDR1 as MNHEY and CDR2 as SVGEGT. The CDR3 DNA is TGTGCCAGCAGTTACGAGGCTGGGACCTACGAGCAGTACTTC. Amino acids: CASSYEAGTYEQYF.

Comment on this clonotype: One junction end does not reproduce the germline sequence, and a read error may be involved. The V gene is TRBV7-2, the J gene TRBJ1-6; 8 positions match TRBD1. CDR1 and CDR2 from the germline V gene are SGHTA and FQGNSA. This CDR3 comprises 15 residues. The CDR3 DNA reads TGTGCCAGCAGCCCTAGGACAGGGAGTACTTCAACCCTCCACTTT. Translating it yields CASSPRTGSTSTLHF.

This clonotype has ten or more counts. This sequence joins TRBV6-5 and TRBJ2-7; D is perhaps TRBD2 (5 bases). In germline, CDR1 is MNHEY, CDR2 SVGAGI. Trimming took off 3 bases at V and 5 bases at J, with 17 bases between the two ends. This CDR3 contains 15 residues. The CDR3 reads CASSYGKGAGDEQYF. The CDR3 bases are TGTGCCAGCAGTTATGGGAAGGGAGCTGGGGACGAGCAGTACTTC.

This clonotype has a handful of counts. The chain is built from TRBV7-3 and TRBJ2-2; TRBD2 is a possible D gene (6 bases). V gave up 5 bases and J gave up 6 bases, with 19 bases separating them. The CDR3 has 16 amino acids. Germline loops: CDR1 SGHTA, CDR2 FQGTGA. CDR3 in DNA: TGTGCCAGCAGCATCATCGGGGGAGATAAGGCCGGGGAGCTGTTTTTT. As protein: CASSIIGGDKAGELFF.

This clonotype was recorded at least ten times. V gene TRBV19 combines with J gene TRBJ1-5; tentatively, D is TRBD1 (6 bases). The CDR3 runs 17 residues. Between the trimmed V and J ends, which lost 0 bases and 0 bases, there was a span of 12 bases. From germline, CDR1 is LNHDA and CDR2 SQIVND (reference sequence). The CDR3 nucleotides read TGTGCCAGTAGTATAGAATGGGGGGGCCTTAGCAATCAGCCCCAGCATTTT. Translation: CASSIEWGGLSNQPQHF.